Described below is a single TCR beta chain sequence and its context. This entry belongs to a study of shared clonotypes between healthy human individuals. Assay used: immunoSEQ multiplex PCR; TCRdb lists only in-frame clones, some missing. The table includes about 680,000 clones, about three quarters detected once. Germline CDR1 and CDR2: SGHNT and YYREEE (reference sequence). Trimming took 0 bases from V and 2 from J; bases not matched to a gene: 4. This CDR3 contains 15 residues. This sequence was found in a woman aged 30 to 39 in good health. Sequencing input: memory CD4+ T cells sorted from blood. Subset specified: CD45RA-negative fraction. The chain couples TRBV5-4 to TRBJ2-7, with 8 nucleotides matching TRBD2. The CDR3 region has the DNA TGTGCCAGCAGCTTGGAACTAGCGGATACCTACGAGCAGTACTTC. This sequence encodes CASSLELADTYEQYF.